This T cell receptor beta chain was identified during a study of T cell changes during pregnancy in multiple sclerosis. The CDR3 covers 17 residues. CDR1 SGHRS and CDR2 YFSETQ come from the germline V gene. Losses at the gene ends were 4 bases for V and 2 bases for J; bases not matched to a gene: 12. The protocol was immunoSEQ multiplex PCR, while the TCRdb copy is restricted to in-frame clones and leaves out a portion. The table lists approximately 94,000 clones, around 92% of them singletons. The receptor was derived from a female donor with multiple sclerosis, enrolled in a pregnancy study. This sequence joins TRBV5-1 and TRBJ2-1; 7 positions agree with TRBD2. The sequenced sample was peripheral blood, obtained after pregnancy. The CDR3 region has the DNA TGCGCCAGCAGCACGGGAGTGGGAGGGAAAACCTACAATGAGCAGTTCTTC. Protein: CASSTGVGGKTYNEQFF.